This T cell receptor (beta chain) appears in the sequencing data of a study of shared clonotypes between healthy human individuals. Whole-study results and caveats: Sampling involved blood alone; tissue repertoires likely differ.

Measured with immunoSEQ multiplex PCR; TCRdb has only the in-frame clones, and not every one. Here the sample spans 1.4 million or so clones, just under 99% being singletons. As regards this clone: What it binds is not known.

Splitting the CD4+ cells yielded a CD45RA+ naive subset and a CD45RA-negative memory subset. The CDR3 loop spans 14 amino acids. The germline V gene encodes CDR1 SEHNR and CDR2 FQNEAQ (reference sequence). With 1 base removed from V and 0 bases from J, the gap between germline ends came to 4 bases. This clonotype originated in a man aged 25-40 years in good health. The chain recombines TRBV7-9 with TRBJ2-1; D ambiguous. The sample consisted of naive CD4+ T cells sorted from blood. Documented subset: CD45RA+ positively selected. The CDR3 DNA reads TGTGCCAGCAGCTTAGGGGTCTCCTACAATGAGCAGTTCTTC. Translating it yields CASSLGVSYNEQFF.